This TCR beta chain derives from a study of cytomegalovirus exposure and HLA in healthy donors. General study points: Later analysis associated a missense DCLRE1C variant with TCR beta V- and J-gene trimming. Listed as cytomegalovirus-associated were 150 to 200 TCR beta chains.

Germline V gives CDR1 LNHDA, CDR2 SQIVND (reference sequence). The CDR3 is 16 amino acids. V shed 5 bases and J 6 bases; nucleotides not matched to a gene: 10. This PCR relied on a set of 60 Vbeta primers and 13 Jbeta primers. The authors' processing: About 9.9 million shared chains were among about 80 million unique TCR beta chains counted in a later analysis. Sequenced by immunoSEQ multiplex PCR; TCRdb stores in-frame clones only, minus some. V and J calls and clone size follow that table, whereas D and trimming were derived from the DNA. Here the sample spans some 99,000 clones, around 81% being singletons. This clone was counted a single time. As yet, its antigen is unknown.

This chain links TRBV19 with TRBJ1-4, with 9 nucleotides matching TRBD1. Sequenced sample: PBMCs. The sequence came from a woman aged 30 to 39 in good health and CMV-seronegative. CDR3 DNA sequence: TGTGCCAGTAGTGCCTCGACAGGGGGACGTGATGAAAAACTGTTTTTT. This translates into CASSASTGGRDEKLFF.